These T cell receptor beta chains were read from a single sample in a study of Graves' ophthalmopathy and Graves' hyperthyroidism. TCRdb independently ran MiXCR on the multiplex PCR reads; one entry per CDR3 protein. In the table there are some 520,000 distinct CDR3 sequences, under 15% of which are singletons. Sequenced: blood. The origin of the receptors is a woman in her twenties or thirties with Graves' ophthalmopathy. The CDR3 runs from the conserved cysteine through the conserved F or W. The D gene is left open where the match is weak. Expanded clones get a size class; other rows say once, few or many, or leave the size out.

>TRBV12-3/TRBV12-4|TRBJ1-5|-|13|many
TGTGCCAGCAGTGACAGGAACAATCAGCCCCAGCATTTT
CASSDRNNQPQHF
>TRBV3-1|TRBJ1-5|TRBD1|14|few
TGTGCCAGCAGCCGTCGGACAGGCGGAGAGCCCCAGCATTTT
CASSRRTGGEPQHF
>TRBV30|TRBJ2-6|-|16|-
TGTGCCTGGAGACGAACAGGAGCCTCTGGGGCCAACGTCCTGACTTTC
CAWRRTGASGANVLTF
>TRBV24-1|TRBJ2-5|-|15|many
TGTGCCACCAGTGAAGGCAGGGGTATACAAGAGACCCAGTACTTC
CATSEGRGIQETQYF
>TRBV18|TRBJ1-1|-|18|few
TGTGCCAGCTCACCCAATTTGCGGACAGCGATAGTGAACACTGAAGCTTTCTTT
CASSPNLRTAIVNTEAFF
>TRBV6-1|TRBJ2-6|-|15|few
TGTGCCAGCAGTGAAGCCCTCTCTGGGGCCAACGTCCTGACTTTC
CASSEALSGANVLTF
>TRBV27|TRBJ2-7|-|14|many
TGTGCCAGCGCTCCGGGACTGAACTCCTACGAGCAGTACTTC
CASAPGLNSYEQYF
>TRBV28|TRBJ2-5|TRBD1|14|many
TGTGCCAGCAGAAAAACAGGGGGTGGAGAGACCCAGTACTTC
CASRKTGGGETQYF
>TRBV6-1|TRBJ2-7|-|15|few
TGTGCCAGCAGTGATAACACGGGGAAATCCTACGAGCAGTACTTC
CASSDNTGKSYEQYF
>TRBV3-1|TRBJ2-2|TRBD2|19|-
TGTGCCAGCAGCCAAGAAGGTGGGGTAGCGGGAGTCAGGACCGGGGAGCTGTTTTTT
CASSQEGGVAGVRTGELFF
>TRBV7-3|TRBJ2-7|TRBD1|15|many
TGTGCCAGCAGCTTAATTTCAGGGGGCATAAACGAGCAGTACTTC
CASSLISGGINEQYF
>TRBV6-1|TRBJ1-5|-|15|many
TGTGCCAGCAGTGATTTCCTGCACTCTAATCAGCCCCAGCATTTT
CASSDFLHSNQPQHF
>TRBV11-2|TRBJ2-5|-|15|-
TGTGCCAGCAGCTTAGGTGGGGGTTTGGGAGAGACCCAGTACTTC
CASSLGGGLGETQYF
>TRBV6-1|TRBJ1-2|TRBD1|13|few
TGTGCCAGCAAGAACGCAGGGGGCCATGGCTACACCTTC
CASKNAGGHGYTF
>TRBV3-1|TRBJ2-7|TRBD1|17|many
TGTGCCAGCAGCCAAGTACTCGGTGCCGACAGGGGTTACGAGCAGTACTTC
CASSQVLGADRGYEQYF
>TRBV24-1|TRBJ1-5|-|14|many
TGTGCCACCAGTGACCATTATAGCAATCAGCCCCAGCATTTT
CATSDHYSNQPQHF
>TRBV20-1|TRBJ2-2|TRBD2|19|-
TGCAGTGCTAGAGATTCTAGGTCAGGTAGCGGGGGTGACACCGGGGAGCTGCTTTTT
CSARDSRSGSGGDTGELLF
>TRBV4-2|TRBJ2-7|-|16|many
TGTGCCAGCAGCCAAGATGGCTATAGCGGAGCCTACGAGCAGTACTTC
CASSQDGYSGAYEQYF
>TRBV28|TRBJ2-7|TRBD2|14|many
TGTGCCAGCAGTTTGAGCGGGGACTCCTACGAGCAGTACTTC
CASSLSGDSYEQYF
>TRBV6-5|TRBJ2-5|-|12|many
TGTGCCAGCAGCGGGACGTCGGAGACCCAGTACTTC
CASSGTSETQYF
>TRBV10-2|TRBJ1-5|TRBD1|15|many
TGCGCCAGCTTGGAACGACAGGGGCGCAATCAGCCCCAGCATTTT
CASLERQGRNQPQHF
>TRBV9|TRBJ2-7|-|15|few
TGTGCCAGCAGCGTAGGGGTTAGTAGCTCCTACGAGCAGTGCTTC
CASSVGVSSSYEQCF
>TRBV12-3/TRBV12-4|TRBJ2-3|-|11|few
TGTGCCAGCCAGTACACAGATACGCAGTATTTT
CASQYTDTQYF
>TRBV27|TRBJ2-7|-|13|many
TGTGCCAGCAGCCGACACCACAGCTACGAGCAGTACTTC
CASSRHHSYEQYF
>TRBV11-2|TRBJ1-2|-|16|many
TGTGCCAGCAGCTCAACAAAAGGGGGGTCATTTGTGGGCTACACCTTC
CASSSTKGGSFVGYTF
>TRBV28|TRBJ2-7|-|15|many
TGTGCCAGCAGTTTCTCTCGGGAGATCTCCTACGAGCAGTACTTC
CASSFSREISYEQYF
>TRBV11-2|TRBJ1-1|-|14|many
TGTGCCAGCAGCTTCCGAGTAGACGGCACTGAAGCTTTCTTT
CASSFRVDGTEAFF
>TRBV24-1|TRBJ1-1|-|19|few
TGTGCCACCAGTGATTTGCTGGGTGGGAACACGACCTCGAACACTGAAGCTTTCTTT
CATSDLLGGNTTSNTEAFF
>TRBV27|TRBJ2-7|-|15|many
TGTGCCAGCAGTTTATCGTACACCTCAACCTACGAGCAGTACTTC
CASSLSYTSTYEQYF
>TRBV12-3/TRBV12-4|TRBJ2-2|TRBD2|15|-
TGTGCCAGCGGGACTCCGGGGGGAAGGGTCGGGGAGCTGTTTTTT
CASGTPGGRVGELFF
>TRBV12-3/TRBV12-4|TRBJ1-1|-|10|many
TGTGCCAGCAGTTCACGGGGGGCTTTCTTT
CASSSRGAFF
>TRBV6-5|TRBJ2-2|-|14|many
TGTGCCAGCAGTTTTTTTGTGGACACCGGGGAGCTGTTTTTT
CASSFFVDTGELFF
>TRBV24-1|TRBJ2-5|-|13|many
TGTGCCGCCGGAAGGGCCCAACAGGAGACCCAGTACTTC
CAAGRAQQETQYF
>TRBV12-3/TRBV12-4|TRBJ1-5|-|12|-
TGTGCCAGCAGTTTAATCGGACGGTCCCAGCATTTT
CASSLIGRSQHF
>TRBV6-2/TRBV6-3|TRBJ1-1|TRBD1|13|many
TGTGCCAGCGCCTCCGACAGGGCCACTGAAGCTTTCTTT
CASASDRATEAFF
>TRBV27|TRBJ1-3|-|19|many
TGTGCCAGCAGTCCGGTCCACCCGGGTGTGAGAGGCTCTGGAAACACCATATATTTT
CASSPVHPGVRGSGNTIYF
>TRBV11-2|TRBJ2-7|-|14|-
TGTGCCAGCAGCCCCCTACAGGGTACCTACGAGCAGTACTTC
CASSPLQGTYEQYF
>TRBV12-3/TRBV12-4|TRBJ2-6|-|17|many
TGTGCCAGCAGTTTCGGACGTTTAAGCTCTGGGGCCAACGTCCTGACTTTC
CASSFGRLSSGANVLTF
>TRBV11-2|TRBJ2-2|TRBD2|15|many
TGTGCCAGCAGCTGGACTAGCGGGGACACCGGGGAGCTGTTTTTT
CASSWTSGDTGELFF
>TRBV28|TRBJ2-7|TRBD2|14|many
TGTGCCAGCAGTTTTGGCGGGAGGTCCTACGAGCAGTACTTC
CASSFGGRSYEQYF
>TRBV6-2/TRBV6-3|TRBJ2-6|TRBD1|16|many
TGTGCCAGCAGGATAAGGGACAGGGTTGGGGCCAACGTCCTGACTTTC
CASRIRDRVGANVLTF
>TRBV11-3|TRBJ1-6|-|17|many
TGTGCCAGCAGCTTAGTGGGGCCTAATCGGGATAATTCACCCCTCCACTTT
CASSLVGPNRDNSPLHF
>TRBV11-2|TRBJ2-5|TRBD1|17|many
TGTGCCAGCAGCCCCCCGGGACAGTTGGTCGGGCGAGAGACCCAGTACTTC
CASSPPGQLVGRETQYF
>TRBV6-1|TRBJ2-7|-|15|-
TGTGCCAGCAGCCCCCAGGGGGGCCTCCCCTACGAGCAGTACTTC
CASSPQGGLPYEQYF
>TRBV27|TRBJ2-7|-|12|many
TGTGCCAGCAGCCCTGGACTTCTCGAGCAGTACTTC
CASSPGLLEQYF
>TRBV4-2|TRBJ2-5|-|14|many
TGTGCCAGCAGCCAAGCCGCGGAGCGGGAGACCCAGTACTTC
CASSQAAERETQYF
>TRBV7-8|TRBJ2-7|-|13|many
TGTGCCAGCAGCTTAGCGTTCGACTACGAGCAGTACTTC
CASSLAFDYEQYF
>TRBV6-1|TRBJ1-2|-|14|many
TGTGCCAGCAGTGTAGAGGCCCGCTCCTATGGCTACACCTTC
CASSVEARSYGYTF
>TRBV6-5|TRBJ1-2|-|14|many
TGTGCCAGCAGTTCGTTGACAGATTACTATGGCTACACCTTC
CASSSLTDYYGYTF
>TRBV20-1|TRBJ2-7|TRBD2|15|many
TGCAGTGCTAGCCGGAAGGGAGGGCCCCCCTACGAGCAGTACTTC
CSASRKGGPPYEQYF
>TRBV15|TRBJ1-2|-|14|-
TGTGCCACCAGCAGAGAGAGGCGGAACTATGGCTACACCTTC
CATSRERRNYGYTF
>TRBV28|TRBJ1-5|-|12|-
TGTGCCAGCACCGTGGGGCAGCAGCCCCAGCATTTT
CASTVGQQPQHF
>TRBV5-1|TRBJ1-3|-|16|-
TGCGCCAGCAGCCCAAGACATGGGAGCTCTGGAAACACCATATATTTT
CASSPRHGSSGNTIYF
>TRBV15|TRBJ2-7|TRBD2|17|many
TGTGCCACCAGCAGAGATGGGCTAGCGGGCCTCTCCTACGAGCAGTACTTC
CATSRDGLAGLSYEQYF
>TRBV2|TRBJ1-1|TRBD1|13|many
TGTGCCGCGGGGGACAGGGGTATGACTGAAGCTTTCTTT
CAAGDRGMTEAFF
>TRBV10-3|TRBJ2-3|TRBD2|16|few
TGTGCCATCAGTGAGTCGACTAGCGGATACACAGATACGCAGTATTTT
CAISESTSGYTDTQYF
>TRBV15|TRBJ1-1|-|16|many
TGTGTCACCAGCAGAGGAGAGACAGGTTCGGACACTGAAGCTTTCTTT
CVTSRGETGSDTEAFF
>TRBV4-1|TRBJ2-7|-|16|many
TGCGCCAGCAGCCAAGAGTACTACCTTTCGTCCTACGAGCAGTACTTC
CASSQEYYLSSYEQYF
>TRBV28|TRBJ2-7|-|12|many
TGTGCCAGCAGGGGGGGCAGCCACGAGCAGTACTTC
CASRGGSHEQYF
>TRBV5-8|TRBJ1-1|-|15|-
TGTGCCAGCAGCAAACCCCGGCAGGGAAAAACTCGGGCTTTCTTT
CASSKPRQGKTRAFF